What follows describes a single T cell receptor (beta chain). Assay used: immunoSEQ multiplex PCR; TCRdb lists only in-frame clones, some missing. The data show about 130,000 clones, with 75% to 95% seen just once and 2% to 3% held by the top ten. This sample is part of a study of control samples from healthy donors and cancer patients. The CDR3 loop spans 16 amino acids. V lost 4 bases and J lost 2; bases outside the gene matches: 9. Per the germline V gene, CDR1 is LGHNA and CDR2 is YNFKEQ. This TCR came from a man in his forties in good health. The chain joins TRBV4-2 to TRBJ2-3, with 7 positions matching TRBD1. The sequencing sample was made of blood. The CDR3 is CASSRGRDSDTDTQYF. The CDR3 DNA sequence: TGTGCCAGCAGCCGAGGTCGGGACAGCGACACAGATACGCAGTATTTT.